Shown below are 8 T cell receptor beta chains from a single sample sequenced in a study of control samples from healthy donors and cancer patients. The method was immunoSEQ multiplex PCR; TCRdb's version includes in-frame clones alone and lacks a portion of them. The sample holds about 140,000 clones, 88% seen once. Sequencing used blood. All receptors derive from a man aged 18 to 30 in good health.

In DNA, the CDR3 is TGTGCCAGCAGCCCCAATAATTCACCCCTCCACTTT. Protein sequence: CASSPNNSPLHF. The gene calls are TRBV7-9 and TRBJ1-6; D remains ambiguous. The CDR3 is made up of 12 amino acids. The germline V gene encodes CDR1 SEHNR and CDR2 FQNEAQ (reference sequence). Trimming shortened V by 5 bases and J by 5 bases, and 4 bases separated the two germline ends.

The rearrangement joins TRBV30 to TRBJ2-7; 8 positions agree with TRBD1. Germline CDR1 GTSNPN, CDR2 SVGIG (reference sequence). The V gene end was trimmed by 3 bases and the J gene end by 1 base; junction bases not matched to a gene: 2. This CDR3 is 13 amino acids long. The CDR3 DNA reads TGTGCCTGGAGCACAGGGGGGTCCTACGAGCAGTACTTC. It translates to CAWSTGGSYEQYF.

Turning to this clone: This sample also contains other DNA sequences that code for the same CDR3. The V and J genes are TRBV5-6 and TRBJ1-5, with 8 bases aligning to TRBD1. The germline CDR1 and CDR2 sequences are SGHDT and YYEEEE. CDR3 size: 14 residues. Trimming at V came to 2 bases and at J to 6 bases, leaving 4 bases not matched to a gene. The CDR3 region is CASSFGQGGQPQHF. CDR3 in DNA: TGTGCCAGCAGCTTCGGACAGGGCGGTCAGCCCCAGCATTTT. Full variable domain (missing parts from reference TRBV5-6 and TRBJ1-5): DAGVTQSPTHLIKTRGQQVTLRCSPKSGHDTVSWYQQALGQGPQFIFQYYEEEERQRGNFPDRFSGHQFPNYSSELNVNALLLGDSALYLCASSFGQGGQPQHFGDGTRLSIL.

This sequence joins TRBV7-2 and TRBJ1-2, with D uncertain. Germline V CDR1 and CDR2: SGHTA, FQGNSA. Trimming took 2 bases from V and 1 from J, leaving 2 bases between them. This CDR3 region has 12 residues. The CDR3 loop is CASSLNNYGYTF. The CDR3, as DNA: TGTGCCAGCAGCTTAAATAACTATGGCTACACCTTC.

V gene TRBV18 combines with J gene TRBJ2-2; 12 bases fit TRBD2. With 6 bases clipped from V and 0 bases from J, the junction kept 5 bases outside the gene matches. This CDR3 has 17 amino acids. In germline, CDR1 is KGHSH, CDR2 LQKENI. The CDR3 spells CASSLRTSGANTGELFF. For the CDR3, the DNA is TGTGCCAGCTCTCTACGGACTAGCGGGGCGAACACCGGGGAGCTGTTTTTT.

This chain links TRBV9 with TRBJ2-5; 7 bases fit TRBD1. Germline lookup yields CDR1 SGDLS and CDR2 YYNGEE. This CDR3 region has 13 residues. After removal of 0 bases from V and 4 bases from J, the junction contained 0 bases not matched to a gene. The CDR3 loop is CASSVGQGETQYF. The CDR3 DNA is TGTGCCAGCAGCGTAGGACAGGGAGAGACCCAGTACTTC.

V gene TRBV21-1 combines with J gene TRBJ2-5; the table's D call of TRBD1 was not tested on the DNA. TRBV21-1 is deemed a pseudogene. This CDR3 has 12 amino acids. The DNA of the CDR3 is TGTGCCAGCAGGGACAACCAAGAGACCCAGTACTTC. It translates to CASRDNQETQYF.

The chain carries TRBV5-1 and TRBJ1-2; 8 bases line up with TRBD1. Germline V gene data show CDR1 as SGHRS and CDR2 as YFSETQ. With 8 bases clipped from V and 8 bases from J, the junction kept 14 bases outside the gene matches. CDR3 length: 14 residues. The DNA of the CDR3 is TGCGCCAGTCGAGTAAAGACAGGGGAGGGCGGCTACACCTTC. Amino acids: CASRVKTGEGGYTF.